This T cell receptor (beta chain) appears in the sequencing data of a study of vaccination and CD4 T cells after COVID-19. Indicated time point: late sampling 161 to 241 days after vaccination in a few convalescent patients. As for treatment: approximately 10-day PBMC culture with coronavirus spike peptide pools or control peptides (ViraFEST assay). Culture conditions combined a few million PBMCs per well with about 9 IU/ml IL-2 and 8 to 10 ug/ml peptide pools. Study observations and caveats: Researchers looked at relatively few convalescent patients and had no early post-infection timepoints. The great majority, 304 of 307 vaccine-specific clones, proved spike mono-reactive in convalescent patients. Convalescent patients' median share of reactive clones seen only post-vaccination was more than 65%.

The CDR3 has 15 amino acids. The V gene's germline CDR1 is LNHNV and CDR2 YYDKDF (reference sequence). For this clonotype: No antigen is known for it. The junction differs from germline at one of its ends, possibly a read error.

Cultured CD4+ T cells had their DNA profiled by the Oncomine TCR Beta short-read assay. MiXCR, applied by TCRdb to the PCR reads, yields one record per CDR3 protein. The table has more than 20,000 distinct CDR3 sequences, about 42% seen once. The rearrangement links TRBV15 to TRBJ2-7; 8 nucleotides line up with TRBD2. The sample here was CD4+ T cells from blood, cultured in vitro, taken about 7 months after SARS-CoV-2 vaccination. This receptor was taken from a human donor who had recovered from COVID-19. CDR3 nucleotide sequence: TGTGCCACCCGCAGAGATCGGGAGGGGCCGGACGAGCAGTACTTC. Protein sequence: CATRRDREGPDEQYF.